This T cell receptor (beta chain) was identified during a study of neurological immune-mediated disorders (dated by TCRdb to between 2017 and 2020). For the study in its entirety: Among the roughly 35 multiple sclerosis patients, relapsing-remitting MS accounted for around 30 and secondary progressive MS accounted for 3. Peripheral blood TCR-beta repertoires from patients with HTLV-I-associated myelopathy (HAM/TSP), patients with multiple sclerosis, and healthy controls were compared in the study using UMI-based sequencing. The 85 to 110 TCR-beta libraries included longitudinal samples, technical triplicates and paired sorted CD4+ and CD8+ T-cell subsets alongside PBMC samples. Of the approximately 70 subjects in the cohort, some 15 were HAM/TSP patients, around 34 were multiple sclerosis patients, and about 20 were healthy controls.

Study-level results and caveats: TCR clonal expansion was highest in HAM/TSP patients and lowest in MS patients, with MS patients falling below even healthy controls. Expanded clones from different subjects shared no identical CDR3 amino acid sequences, which suggests that TCR-beta repertoires were private in all groups. Repertoires from 18 of 34 MS patients were grouped by phylogenetic analysis into a cluster of related CDR3 sequences, suggesting a possible repertoire-level signature. The MS cluster showed no association with clinical or MRI features, and the authors stated that larger cohorts are needed.

CDR1 and CDR2 were assigned from the germline V gene as SGHRS and YFSETQ. A distance of 14 bases separates the germline ends of V and J, which lose 4 bases and 6 bases respectively. The CDR3 contains 13 residues, cysteine and phenylalanine counted. Only the CDR3 region is kept as DNA, spanning 39 bases read in frame from base 1. This clonotype was counted at least ten times. The antigen it binds to is not known. Base qualities were left out, and no much larger clone turns up one base away. For unsorted PBMC libraries, 2 million PBMCs were used after storage in RNAlater at -80 degrees C until RNA extraction. The multiple sclerosis patients were enrolled in a US clinical protocol that used magnetic resonance imaging to evaluate disease progression. Peripheral blood was subjected to Ficoll-Hypaque density gradient centrifugation to isolate PBMCs, which were then cryopreserved in liquid nitrogen. To synthesize cDNA, template-switch 5'RACE was performed with a primer carrying a 10-nucleotide random unique molecular identifier so that each TCR transcript was tagged. Over 190 million TCR-beta sequences, covering 15-18 subjects, were produced in each sequencing run. Total RNA was extracted with the RNeasy kit. Using the KAPA Real-time Library Amplification kit, TCR-beta VDJ regions were amplified with primers for the TCR constant region and the 5'RACE anchor. A first PCR added sample indexes and Illumina adaptors, and a second PCR then raised library yield. After Ampure bead purification, the TCR product of roughly 650 bp was size-selected on a 2% E-gel SizeSelection system. Library quality was checked on a Bioanalyzer, concentration was measured with Qubit, and libraries were quantified with the Kapa Library Quantification kit before pooling. An Illumina HiSeq 2500 sequenced the libraries paired-end 2 x 150 bp. To increase sequence diversity, about 25-31% phiX was spiked into each library pool. The authors processed their data as follows. Quality-filtered reads were processed with the UMI-based MiGEC pipeline, which removed over 75% of raw TCR sequences during error correction. IMGT germline references were used for aligning VDJ genes, and each clonotype was defined as a unique CDR3 amino acid sequence together with its V-J genes. Clonal expansion, Shannon diversity and CDR3 relatedness (CalcPairwiseDistances, ClusterSamples) were evaluated with VDJtools, and phylogenetic trees were built with CLCbio workbench. Using coefficient-of-variation modelling across technical triplicates, the study counted a clone as expanded if it had at least 8 unique UMIs. TCRdb reanalyzed the raw reads on its own, using fastp at Q25 for trimming and MiXCR for clone calling, and kept in-frame beta chains. Each entry merges the rows of one CDR3 protein and shows their most common DNA and genes. The V and J calls, along with clone size, are taken from TCRdb and not from the paper's own processing. The sample contains about 65,000 distinct CDR3 sequences, more than 3.5% of them found a single time. Around 2.7% of the sample comes from the top ten.

Input material: PBMCs. The sequence joins TRBV5-1 to TRBJ2-7; the D region possibly corresponds to TRBD2 (6 bases align). The TCR was taken from a man in his forties or fifties with multiple sclerosis. The nucleotides read TGCGCCAGCAGCCTCGCGGGGAGGCTCGAGCAGTACTTC. This yields the protein CASSLAGRLEQYF.